Listed here is a single T cell receptor beta chain. The CDR3 runs to 15 residues. V dropped 0 bases and J dropped 0; count of bases not matched to a gene: 1. The germline CDR1 and CDR2 sequences are SGDLS and YYNGEE. Data came from immunoSEQ multiplex PCR; TCRdb stores just in-frame clones and leaves some out. The table includes around 91,000 clones, around 82% detected once. The data are from a study of blood T cell repertoires in COVID-19. The source is a human donor in a cohort sampled during active COVID-19. Sequenced sample: peripheral blood. The V call is TRBV9, the J call TRBJ2-3; TRBD2 aligns across 7 bases. The CDR3 is CASSVAAGSTDTQYF. Written as DNA, the CDR3 is TGTGCCAGCAGCGTAGCAGCGGGGAGCACAGATACGCAGTATTTT. The complete variable domain, with remaining parts taken from reference TRBV9 and TRBJ2-3, reads DSGVTQTPKHLITATGQRVTLRCSPRSGDLSVYWYQQSLDQGLQFLIQYYNGEERAKGNILERFSAQQFPDLHSELNLSSLELGDSALYFCASSVAAGSTDTQYFGPGTRLTVL.